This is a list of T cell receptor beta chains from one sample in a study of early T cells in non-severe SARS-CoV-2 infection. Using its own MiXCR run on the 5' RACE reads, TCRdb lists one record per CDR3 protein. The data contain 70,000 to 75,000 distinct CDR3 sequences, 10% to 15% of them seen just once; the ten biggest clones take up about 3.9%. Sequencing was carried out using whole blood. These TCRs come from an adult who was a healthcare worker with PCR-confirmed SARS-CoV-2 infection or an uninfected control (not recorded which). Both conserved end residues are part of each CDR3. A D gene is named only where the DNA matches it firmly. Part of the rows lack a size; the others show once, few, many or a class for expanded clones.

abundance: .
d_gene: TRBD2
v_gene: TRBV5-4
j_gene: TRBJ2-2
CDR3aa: CASSTGLAVDTGELFF
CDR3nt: TGTGCCAGCAGCACTGGACTAGCGGTGGACACCGGGGAGCTGTTTTTT

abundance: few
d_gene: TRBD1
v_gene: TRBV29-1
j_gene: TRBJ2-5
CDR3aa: CSVEVVDRIETQYF
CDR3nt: TGCAGCGTTGAAGTAGTGGACAGGATAGAGACCCAGTACTTC

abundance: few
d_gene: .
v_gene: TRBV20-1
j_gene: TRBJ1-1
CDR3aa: CSARFRQVWNTEAFF
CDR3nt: TGCAGTGCTAGATTTCGACAGGTTTGGAACACTGAAGCTTTCTTT

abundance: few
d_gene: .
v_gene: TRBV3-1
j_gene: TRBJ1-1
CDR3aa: CASSPWGDTEAFF
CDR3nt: TGTGCCAGCAGCCCCTGGGGGGACACTGAAGCTTTCTTT

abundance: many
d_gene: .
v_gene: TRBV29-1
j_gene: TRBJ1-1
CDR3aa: CSAPPQGLNTEAFF
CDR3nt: TGCAGCGCCCCCCCGCAGGGGCTGAACACTGAAGCTTTCTTT

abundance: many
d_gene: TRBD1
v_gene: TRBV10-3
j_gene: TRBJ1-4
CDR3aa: CAISEGQGVEKLFF
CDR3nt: TGTGCCATCAGTGAGGGGCAGGGGGTTGAAAAACTGTTTTTT

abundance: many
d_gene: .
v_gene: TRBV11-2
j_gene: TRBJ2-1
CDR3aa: CASSLHPTEQFF
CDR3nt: TGTGCCAGCAGCTTGCACCCCACCGAGCAGTTCTTC

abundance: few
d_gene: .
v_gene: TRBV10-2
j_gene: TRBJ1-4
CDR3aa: CASSSTFSWVQEKLFF
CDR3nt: TGCGCCAGCAGTTCCACCTTCAGTTGGGTACAAGAAAAACTGTTTTTT

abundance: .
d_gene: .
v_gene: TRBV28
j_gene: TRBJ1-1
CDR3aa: CASSLIGSPSTTEAFF
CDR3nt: TGTGCCAGCAGTTTAATCGGGTCTCCGAGCACCACTGAAGCTTTCTTT

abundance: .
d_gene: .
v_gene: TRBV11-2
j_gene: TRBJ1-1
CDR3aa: CASSQTRDFTEAFF
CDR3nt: TGTGCCAGCAGCCAAACCCGGGACTTCACTGAAGCTTTCTTT

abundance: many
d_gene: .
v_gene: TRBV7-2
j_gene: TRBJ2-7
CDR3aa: CASTLTGAGGEQYF
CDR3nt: TGTGCCAGCACCCTTACGGGGGCAGGGGGTGAGCAGTACTTC

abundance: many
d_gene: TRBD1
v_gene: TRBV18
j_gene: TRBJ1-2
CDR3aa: CASSPLGTGERNYGYTF
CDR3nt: TGTGCCAGCTCACCACTCGGGACAGGGGAACGAAACTATGGCTACACCTTC

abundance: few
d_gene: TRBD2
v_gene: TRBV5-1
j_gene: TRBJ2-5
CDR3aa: CASSFSGTGEETQYF
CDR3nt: TGCGCCAGCAGCTTCAGCGGGACCGGGGAAGAGACCCAGTACTTC

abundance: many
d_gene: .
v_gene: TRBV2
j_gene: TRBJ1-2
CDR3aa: CASSEAWQGYGYTF
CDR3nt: TGTGCCAGCAGTGAAGCGTGGCAGGGCTATGGCTACACCTTC

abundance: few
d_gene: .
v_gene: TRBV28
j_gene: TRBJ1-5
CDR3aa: CASSNQGAQPQHF
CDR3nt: TGTGCCAGCAGCAACCAGGGAGCTCAGCCCCAGCATTTT

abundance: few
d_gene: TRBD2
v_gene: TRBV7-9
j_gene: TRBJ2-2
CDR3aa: CASSPPGLAGDRTGELFF
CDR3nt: TGTGCCAGCAGCCCACCGGGACTAGCGGGAGATAGGACCGGGGAGCTGTTTTTT

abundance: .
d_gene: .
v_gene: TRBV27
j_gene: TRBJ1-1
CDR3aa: CASSVTVNTEAFF
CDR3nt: TGTGCCAGCAGTGTGACAGTCAACACTGAAGCTTTCTTT

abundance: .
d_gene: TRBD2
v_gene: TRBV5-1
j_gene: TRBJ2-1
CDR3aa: CASTAGLADYNEQFF
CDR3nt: TGCGCCAGCACCGCCGGACTAGCGGATTACAATGAGCAGTTCTTC

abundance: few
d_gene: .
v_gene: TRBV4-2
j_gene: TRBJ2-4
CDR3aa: CASSPGFKNIQYF
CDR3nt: TGTGCCAGCAGCCCGGGATTTAAAAACATTCAGTACTTC

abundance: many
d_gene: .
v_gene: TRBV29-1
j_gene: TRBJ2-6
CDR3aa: CSVAGGAWANVLTF
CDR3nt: TGCAGCGTTGCAGGCGGGGCCTGGGCCAACGTCCTGACTTTC

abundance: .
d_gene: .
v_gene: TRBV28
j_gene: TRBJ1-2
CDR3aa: CASSPSTGYYTF
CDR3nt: TGTGCCAGCAGTCCCTCGACGGGTTACTACACCTTC

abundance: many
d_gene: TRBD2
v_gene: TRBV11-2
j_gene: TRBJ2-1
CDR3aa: CASSRGLAGGLTRVQFF
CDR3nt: TGTGCCAGCAGCCGCGGACTAGCGGGAGGGCTGACCCGGGTACAGTTCTTC

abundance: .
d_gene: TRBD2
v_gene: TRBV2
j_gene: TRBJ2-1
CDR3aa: CASSEIAGAYNEQFF
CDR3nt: TGTGCCAGCAGTGAAATAGCGGGAGCCTACAATGAGCAGTTCTTC